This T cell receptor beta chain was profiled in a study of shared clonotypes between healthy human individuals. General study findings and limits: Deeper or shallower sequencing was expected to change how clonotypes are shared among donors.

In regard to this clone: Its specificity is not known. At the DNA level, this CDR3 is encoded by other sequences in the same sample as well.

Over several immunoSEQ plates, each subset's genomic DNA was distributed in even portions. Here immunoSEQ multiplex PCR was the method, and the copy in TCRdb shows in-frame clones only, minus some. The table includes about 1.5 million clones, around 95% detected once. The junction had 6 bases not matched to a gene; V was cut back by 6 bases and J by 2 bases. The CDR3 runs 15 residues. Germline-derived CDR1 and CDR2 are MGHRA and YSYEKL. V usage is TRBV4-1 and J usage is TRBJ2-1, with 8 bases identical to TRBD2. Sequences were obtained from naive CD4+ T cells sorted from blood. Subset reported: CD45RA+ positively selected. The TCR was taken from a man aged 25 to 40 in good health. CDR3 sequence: CASSPLGLAYNEQFF. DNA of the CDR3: TGCGCCAGCAGTCCCCTGGGACTAGCCTACAATGAGCAGTTCTTC.